This T cell receptor beta chain is from a study of spatial heterogeneity in lung cancer (dated by TCRdb to the late 2010s). With regard to the full study: Samples were obtained from approximately 76 patients with early-stage, untreated non-small cell lung cancer from the lung TRACERx cohort. Follow-up PBMC samples were sequenced whenever available, with a median time to follow-up of approximately two years after resection. More beta-chain than alpha-chain transcripts were consistently detected, likely reflecting higher beta-chain transcript abundance. In the raw uncorrected reads, each unique combination of TCR and UMI appeared more than ten times on average. In non-small cell lung cancer, the study made a quantitative comparison of TCR alpha and beta repertoires among multiple tumor regions, matched nontumor lung and blood. The study linked features of the TCR repertoire to counts of nonsynonymous mutations, which were determined by whole-exome sequencing of tumor tissue. Both alpha and beta chains were TCR-sequenced in approximately 200 tumor regions, 64 matched nontumor lung samples and some 56 PBMC samples obtained at surgery.

This clonotype was seen more than once but under ten times. This receptor's antigen is unknown. No quality values exist for individual bases; no much larger clone is one base distant. The intended sense of this specimen's time point label: blood at routine non-recurrence follow-up after resection. Without any cell sorting, TCR sequencing was performed on whole RNA extracted either from tumor and nontumor lung tissue or from cryopreserved PBMC samples. Only patients with enough RNA available from two or more tumor regions were chosen for TCR sequencing. The library was generated by 5' RACE. The sequencer listed for this sample is NextSeq 500. The TCR library protocol attached a unique molecular identifier to each TCR cDNA molecule to allow correction of PCR and sequencing errors. Per the source publication's procedure: Decombinator tools were used for TCR identification, UMI-based error correction and CDR3 extraction. TCRs above a frequency of 2 per 1,000, corresponding to the top 1% of the tumor frequency distribution, were defined as expanded. Rényi diversity was computed with the R vegan package after subsampling each repertoire 100 times to 5,000 TCRs. To build CDR3 similarity networks, amino acid triplet string-kernel similarity was used, and CDR3s were connected when their pairwise similarity was above 0.82. The public sequencing data were trimmed at Q25 with fastp and processed into clonotypes with MiXCR by TCRdb, which kept only in-frame beta chains. Rows with one shared CDR3 protein collapse into an entry with the most common genes and DNA. The V and J calls reflect TCRdb's pipeline rather than the authors' work. This sample lists about 43,000 distinct CDR3 sequences; 22% were detected once. The ten largest clones take up roughly 6.5% of the sample.

The CDR3 sequence holds 14 residues, the cysteine and phenylalanine included. Only CDR3 DNA remains: 42 bases, in frame from the first base. The germline V gene yields SGHTA for CDR1 and FQGTGA for CDR2. Trimming removed 5 bases from V and 6 bases from J, leaving 13 bases between the germline ends. Broad study findings and their caveats: Ubiquitous expanded tumor TCRs were found in blood more often at tumor resection than at routine follow-up. Comparisons of baseline and follow-up blood repertoires included only 15 or so patients. Additional single-cell paired TCR alpha and beta sequencing was considered necessary to confirm, at a functional level, the hypothesis that regional TCRs recognize regional mutations.

Sample: PBMCs, taken at follow-up. The chain was built from TRBV7-3 and TRBJ2-2; a tentative D match to TRBD2 spans 5 bases. This TCR derives from a female donor with early-stage non-small cell lung cancer. CDR3 reads: CASSTFSGSGELFF. At the DNA level, the sequence is TGTGCCAGCAGCACCTTCAGCGGCTCCGGGGAGCTGTTTTTT.